The rows below give T cell receptor beta chains drawn from one sample of a study of OX40 agonist ivuxolimab in advanced cancers. TCRdb's copy holds only in-frame clones and misses some; the assay was immunoSEQ multiplex PCR. Of 20,000 to 30,000 clones listed, around 90% are singletons. The specimen comprised CD4+ or CD8+ T cells sorted from blood, sampled in a trial of the OX40 agonist ivuxolimab. These TCRs come from an adult with an advanced solid tumor such as melanoma, head and neck, liver or kidney cancer. Each CDR3 is given with its conserved first and last residue. A D gene is named only where the DNA matches it firmly. Clone sizes are given selectively: once, few, many, or a class where the clone is expanded.

CDR3nt,CDR3aa,j_gene,d_gene,len,abundance,v_gene
TGTGCCAGCAGCCCCAGGAACGAACAAGAGACCCAGTACTTC,CASSPRNEQETQYF,TRBJ2-5,NA,14,NA,TRBV6-5
TGTGCCAGCAGCTTGTGGGGTTCAACTGGAAACACCATATATTTT,CASSLWGSTGNTIYF,TRBJ1-3,NA,15,NA,TRBV5-8
TGTGCCAGCTCACCCACGAGTCCAGGGGTGATTGAAAAACTGTTTTTT,CASSPTSPGVIEKLFF,TRBJ1-4,NA,16,NA,TRBV18
TGTGCCAGCAGCCAAGGAGGGGGGGAAAGCTACACCTTC,CASSQGGGESYTF,TRBJ1-2,NA,13,medium-sized,TRBV14
TGTGCCAGCAGTGATGCGGGACATTATGGCTACACCTTC,CASSDAGHYGYTF,TRBJ1-2,NA,13,NA,TRBV6-1
TGTGCCAGCAGGAGACCGGGACAGGGGAGCACAGATACGCAGTATTTT,CASRRPGQGSTDTQYF,TRBJ2-3,TRBD1,16,NA,TRBV2
TGTGCCAGCAGTGCGCGTACGAGGGGTGGGTCAAGCTATGGCTACACCTTC,CASSARTRGGSSYGYTF,TRBJ1-2,NA,17,medium-sized,TRBV6-1
TGCAGCGTTGGACTGGGCGAGCAGTACTTC,CSVGLGEQYF,TRBJ2-7,NA,10,NA,TRBV29-1
TGTGCCTGGAGTGTACACCTTCCCGGGGCCGGGGAGCTGTTTTTT,CAWSVHLPGAGELFF,TRBJ2-2,NA,15,NA,TRBV30
TGCGCCAGCAGCCACTACAATGAGCAGTTCTTC,CASSHYNEQFF,TRBJ2-1,NA,11,NA,TRBV4-1
TGTGCCACCAGCAGAGTGGAATCTATGGGAGGCTACACCTTC,CATSRVESMGGYTF,TRBJ1-2,NA,14,NA,TRBV15
TGTGCCATCGGGCCCGAAGAGACCCAGTACTTC,CAIGPEETQYF,TRBJ2-5,NA,11,NA,TRBV6-5
TGTGCCTGGAGTAGAGAGTTCCCTGAAGCTTTCTTT,CAWSREFPEAFF,TRBJ1-1,NA,12,few,TRBV30
TGTGCCAGCAGCCTCGGGGGGGAGGGTTCCTACAATGAGCAGTTCTTC,CASSLGGEGSYNEQFF,TRBJ2-1,TRBD2,16,NA,TRBV7-9
TGCAGCGTTGTTTCAGGGATAGTCTCCGAGCAGTACTTC,CSVVSGIVSEQYF,TRBJ2-7,NA,13,NA,TRBV29-1
TGCGCCAGCGTATGTATTGTTGGTAATTCACCCCTCCACTTT,CASVCIVGNSPLHF,TRBJ1-6,NA,14,few,TRBV23-1
TGCGCCAGCAGCTTGGAGATTGGCAGGGACTCACCCCTCCACTTT,CASSLEIGRDSPLHF,TRBJ1-6,NA,15,NA,TRBV5-1
TGTGCCAGCAGCTCACAGGGGGCTGGGGCCAACGTCCTGACTTTC,CASSSQGAGANVLTF,TRBJ2-6,TRBD1,15,once,TRBV5-6
TGTGCCAGCAGCTTGCCGGACAATGAGCAGTTCTTC,CASSLPDNEQFF,TRBJ2-1,NA,12,NA,TRBV7-4
TGTGCCAGCAGCGAAACAGGCAACTATGGCTACACCTTC,CASSETGNYGYTF,TRBJ1-2,NA,13,NA,TRBV7-9
TGCGCCAGCAGCCAAGATTCTGGGCGGGGCGCGTGGAATGAGCAGTTCTTC,CASSQDSGRGAWNEQFF,TRBJ2-1,NA,17,NA,TRBV4-1
TGCGCCAGCAGCTGGTCGGACAGGGGAACAGATACGCAGTATTTT,CASSWSDRGTDTQYF,TRBJ2-3,TRBD1,15,few,TRBV4-1
TGTGCCAGCAGTTTATGGACTAGCGGGAGGGCCCTCGATGAGCAGTTCTTC,CASSLWTSGRALDEQFF,TRBJ2-1,TRBD2,17,NA,TRBV28
TGTGCCAGTAGTATGTGGACAGGGCCCGAAGACTATGGCTACACCTTC,CASSMWTGPEDYGYTF,TRBJ1-2,TRBD1,16,NA,TRBV19
TGTGCCACACACTCCGCATCCTACAATGAGCAGTTCTTC,CATHSASYNEQFF,TRBJ2-1,NA,13,NA,TRBV28
TGTGCCAGCAGCGCCCAGGGAAGGGCGCAGGACGAGCAGTACTTC,CASSAQGRAQDEQYF,TRBJ2-7,NA,15,NA,TRBV9
TGTGCCAGCAGTGAAGCGCTCCCCTACGAGCAGTACTTC,CASSEALPYEQYF,TRBJ2-7,NA,13,NA,TRBV2
TGTGCCAGCAGCCCGGGACAGGGGGCCTACGAGCAGTACTTC,CASSPGQGAYEQYF,TRBJ2-7,TRBD1,14,NA,TRBV5-5
TGTGCCAGCATCGGGGGGTTTGAGCAGTTCTTC,CASIGGFEQFF,TRBJ2-1,TRBD2,11,once,TRBV7-9
TGCGCCAGCAGCCAAGTTGGCTACCCGAGCACAGATACGCAGTATTTT,CASSQVGYPSTDTQYF,TRBJ2-3,NA,16,NA,TRBV4-1
TGTGCCAGCAGCTCTTTAGCAATTGAGCAGTTCTTC,CASSSLAIEQFF,TRBJ2-1,NA,12,NA,TRBV7-2
TGTGCCAGCAGCTTGGACTCCCCTGGCTACGAGCAGTACTTC,CASSLDSPGYEQYF,TRBJ2-7,NA,14,NA,TRBV5-6
TGTGCCAGCAGTCCGGACAGGGGTACGGATACGCAGTATTTT,CASSPDRGTDTQYF,TRBJ2-3,TRBD1,14,NA,TRBV27
TGTGCCAGCAGCTTACGACAGGGGGATTACTATGGCTACACCTTC,CASSLRQGDYYGYTF,TRBJ1-2,TRBD1,15,NA,TRBV9
TGCGCCAGCAGCCAAGCCGGGACAGGGGGCCAAGAGACCCAGTACTTC,CASSQAGTGGQETQYF,TRBJ2-5,TRBD1,16,once,TRBV4-1
TGTGCCAGCAGCCCTACTAGACTAGTGGGGAATGAGCAGTTCTTC,CASSPTRLVGNEQFF,TRBJ2-1,NA,15,few,TRBV7-3
TGCAGCGTTGCACTAGAAAACCAAGAGACCCAGTACTTC,CSVALENQETQYF,TRBJ2-5,NA,13,NA,TRBV29-1
TGTGCCACCAGCAGAGATCAAGGGGGCAATCAGCCCCAGCATTTT,CATSRDQGGNQPQHF,TRBJ1-5,NA,15,NA,TRBV15
TGTGCCAGCAACGGGCAGGGTAGCGACGAGCAGTACTTC,CASNGQGSDEQYF,TRBJ2-7,NA,13,NA,TRBV9
TGTGCCAGCAGCCCCGCGTCCGGGGGCAATCAGCCCCAGCATTTT,CASSPASGGNQPQHF,TRBJ1-5,NA,15,NA,TRBV27
TGTGCCAGCCACTCTGGCAATCAGCCCCAGCATTTT,CASHSGNQPQHF,TRBJ1-5,NA,12,few,TRBV6-1
TGTGCCATCAGATCCCCCGGGTGGAGGGTGGAAGATACGCAGTATTTT,CAIRSPGWRVEDTQYF,TRBJ2-3,NA,16,NA,TRBV10-3
TGTGCCAGCAGTTACGCGGGGGGGGGAACAGATACGCAGTATTTT,CASSYAGGGTDTQYF,TRBJ2-3,TRBD2,15,NA,TRBV6-5
TGTGCCAGCAAACTGACAGGGGGGAACTATGGCTACACCTTC,CASKLTGGNYGYTF,TRBJ1-2,TRBD1,14,NA,TRBV6-5
TGTGCCAGCAGCGAGGGACTAGCGGGAGCGGGTGAGCAGTTCTTC,CASSEGLAGAGEQFF,TRBJ2-1,TRBD2,15,NA,TRBV9
TGTGCCAGCAATGGACAGCAATATAGCAATCAGCCCCAGCATTTT,CASNGQQYSNQPQHF,TRBJ1-5,NA,15,NA,TRBV28
TGTGCCAGCAAGATGCGGGCCGACTACGAGCAGTACTTC,CASKMRADYEQYF,TRBJ2-7,NA,13,NA,TRBV28
TGTGCCAGCAGTTACTACCGGGACAGCTACGAGCAGTACTTC,CASSYYRDSYEQYF,TRBJ2-7,TRBD1,14,once,TRBV6-5
TGCAGCGTTACTAAGACCGGGGAGCTGTTTTTT,CSVTKTGELFF,TRBJ2-2,NA,11,once,TRBV29-1
TGCGCCAGCAGCCAAGATAGAACCGTCAATCAGCCCCAGCATTTT,CASSQDRTVNQPQHF,TRBJ1-5,NA,15,NA,TRBV4-3
TGTGCCAGTAGTCTCCGGGACTCAAACACAGATACGCAGTATTTT,CASSLRDSNTDTQYF,TRBJ2-3,NA,15,NA,TRBV19